A single T cell receptor beta chain is shown here with its context. The antigen remains unidentified. Donors were ostensibly healthy at sampling, although undocumented immune exposures were probable. Primers for the PCR totalled 60 Vbeta and 13 Jbeta. Data came from immunoSEQ multiplex PCR; TCRdb stores just in-frame clones and leaves some out. This table holds about 160,000 clones, approximately 82% found once. After removal of 4 bases from V and 3 bases from J, the junction contained 11 bases not matched to a gene. The CDR3 is 17 residues long. Germline V gene lookup returns CDR1 SGHAT and CDR2 FQNNGV. The sample belongs to a study of cytomegalovirus exposure and HLA in healthy donors. The study's findings and limits: The study put 160 or so TCR beta chains on its list as cytomegalovirus-associated.

This chain links TRBV11-2 with TRBJ1-3; 8 nucleotides agree with TRBD1. The receptor comes from a male donor in good health and CMV-seronegative. The sequencing sample was made of PBMCs. CDR3 sequence reads: CASSSPLRGRGGNTIYF. In nucleotides, the CDR3 is TGTGCCAGCAGCTCGCCACTCAGGGGGCGCGGTGGAAACACCATATATTTT.